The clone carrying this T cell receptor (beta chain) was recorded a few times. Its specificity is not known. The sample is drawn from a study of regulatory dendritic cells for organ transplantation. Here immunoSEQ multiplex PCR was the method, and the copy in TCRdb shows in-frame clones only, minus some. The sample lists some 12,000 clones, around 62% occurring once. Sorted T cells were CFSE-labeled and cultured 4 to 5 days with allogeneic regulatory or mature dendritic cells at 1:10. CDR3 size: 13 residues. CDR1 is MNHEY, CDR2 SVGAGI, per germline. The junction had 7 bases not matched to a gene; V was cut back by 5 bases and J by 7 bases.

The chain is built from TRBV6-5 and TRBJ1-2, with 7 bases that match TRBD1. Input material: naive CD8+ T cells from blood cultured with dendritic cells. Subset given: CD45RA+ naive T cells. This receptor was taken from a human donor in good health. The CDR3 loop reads CASSPTGMSGYTF. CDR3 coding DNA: TGTGCCAGCAGTCCGACAGGGATGAGTGGCTACACCTTC.